There are a few counts of the clone carrying this T cell receptor (beta chain). Sequencing used immunoSEQ multiplex PCR; TCRdb keeps in-frame clones, though not all of them. The sample holds around 130,000 clones; roughly 88% are singletons and the top ten take more than 2.5%. The CDR3 contains 15 residues. Germline CDR1 and CDR2: LNHDA and SQIVND (reference sequence). Trimming took 1 base from V and 5 from J, leaving 14 bases between them. This entry is derived from a study of control samples from healthy donors and cancer patients. This chain connects TRBV19 to TRBJ1-2, with a weak D call TRBD1 (5 bases). The clonotype originates from a man aged 50-60 years in good health. What was sequenced was blood. The DNA for the CDR3 is TGTGCCAGTAGTATAGTAGAGGGGCAGTCTTATGGCTACACCTTC. The encoded protein is CASSIVEGQSYGYTF.